This T cell receptor beta chain derives from a study of cytotoxic CD8 clonotypes in ibrutinib-treated CLL. Study information: Averaging across samples gave approximately 260,000 productive templates and more than 80,000 productive rearrangements. General study results and limits: Sample timing was unmatched between remission and later-progressing patients; lymph nodes unstudied. Rare overall, public clonotypes shrank or held steady under therapy.

With regard to this clone: The antigen is undetermined.

Investigators sought sequencing depths of between 1 in 200,000 and 1 in 1 million T cells. Measured with immunoSEQ multiplex PCR; TCRdb has only the in-frame clones, and not every one. The repertoire holds approximately 57,000 clones, with roughly 50% as singletons. This material consisted of PBMCs, taken after 24 months of ibrutinib treatment. This TCR came from a human donor with chronic lymphocytic leukemia.

CDR3 nucleotides: TGTGCCAGCAGCAAGGGGGGACAGGGCAGCAATCAGCCCCAGCATTTT. Translating gives CASSKGGQGSNQPQHF. The genes are TRBV5-4 and TRBJ1-5, with 9 bases fitting TRBD1. This CDR3 is 16 amino acids long. V shed 4 bases, J shed 1 base, and the junction held 6 bases outside the gene matches. The germline V gene has CDR1 SGHNT and CDR2 YYREEE (reference sequence).